Each of the 4 T cell receptor beta chains below was sequenced from the same sample in a study of neurological immune-mediated disorders. Time point here: longitudinal time-point 3. TCRdb independently ran MiXCR on the 5' RACE reads; one entry per CDR3 protein. The sample records 45,000 to 60,000 distinct CDR3 sequences, about 13% being singletons. The source material was PBMCs. All receptors derive from a male donor with HTLV-1-associated myelopathy (HAM/TSP).

The chain combines TRBV5-4 with TRBJ2-6; the D gene could be TRBD1 or TRBD2 (5 bases each). The CDR3 is 16 residues long. Germline CDR1 and CDR2: SGHNT and YYREEE (reference sequence). V was trimmed by 4 bases and J by 2 bases, leaving 13 bases between them. CDR3 nucleotide sequence: TGTGCCAGCAGCCCCCGAGGGGCAGCTGGGGCCAACGTCCTGACTTTC. It codes for CASSPRGAAGANVLTF.

This chain links TRBV4-1 with TRBJ2-3; D assignment may be TRBD1 or TRBD2 (6 bases each). This CDR3 is 16 amino acids long. Germline V gives CDR1 MGHRA, CDR2 YSYEKL. V was pared by 0 bases and J by 11 bases, with 21 bases between. The CDR3 region has the DNA TGCGCCAGCAGCCAAGATCGGGGCAGGGGACTTTATAAGCAGTATTTT. Translating it yields CASSQDRGRGLYKQYF.

In this sample, this clonotype turned up many times. CDR3 DNA sequence: TGCAGTGCTAGGGCATCGGGGGGCGGGGGCCGTTATACCGTTAACTATGGCTACACCTTC. Its translation is CSARASGGGGRYTVNYGYTF. This rearrangement joins TRBV20-1 to TRBJ1-2; D is possibly TRBD1 (6 bases). This CDR3 contains 20 residues. V was trimmed by 3 bases and J by 1 base, leaving 30 bases between them. The germline V gene encodes CDR1 DFQATT and CDR2 SNEGSKA (reference sequence).

The chain recombines TRBV7-2 with TRBJ2-2; D perhaps matches TRBD2 (6 bases). Germline CDR1 reads SGHTA; CDR2 reads FQGNSA. The CDR3 is 17 residues long. V shed 5 bases and J shed 4 bases, with 20 bases lying between them. The CDR3 here is CASSPPPAGSLTGELFF. The CDR3 coding sequence is TGTGCCAGCAGCCCACCTCCCGCGGGGTCGCTCACCGGGGAGCTGTTTTTT.